The 16 T cell receptor beta chains in this list originate from one sample, sequenced in a study of shared clonotypes between healthy human individuals. Only in-frame clones appear in the TCRdb table, and some are missing; sequencing was by immunoSEQ multiplex PCR. The data show about 2.4 million clones, 90% to 95% seen once. The sequencing input was naive CD4+ T cells sorted from blood. Subset meaning: CD45RA+ positively selected. Source of these receptors: a man younger than 35 in good health.

The chain carries TRBV4-1 and TRBJ1-5, with 9 nucleotides matching TRBD1. The CDR3 length is 17 residues. From germline, CDR1 is MGHRA and CDR2 YSYEKL. V dropped 4 bases and J dropped 1; count of bases not matched to a gene: 8. CDR3 coding DNA: TGCGCCAGCAGCCTCAGGACAGGGGCTTTGAGCAATCAGCCCCAGCATTTT. Its protein product is CASSLRTGALSNQPQHF.

The chain couples TRBV2 to TRBJ2-3, with a possible D match to TRBD2 (5 bases). CDR3 length: 14 residues. The V gene lost 8 bases and the J gene lost 0 bases, with 12 bases spanning the gap. Germline CDR1 and CDR2: SNHLY and FYNNEI. DNA for the CDR3: TGTGCCAGCCTGGGGAGCCTTAGCACAGATACGCAGTATTTT. Residues: CASLGSLSTDTQYF.

This clone has more than one count but fewer than ten. The rearrangement joins TRBV5-1 to TRBJ2-7; no clear D gene. The CDR3 is 11 amino acids. In germline, CDR1 is SGHRS, CDR2 YFSETQ. V dropped 2 bases and J dropped 6 bases, with 6 bases sitting between them. CDR3 residues: CASSFGPEQYF. The CDR3, as DNA: TGCGCCAGCAGCTTCGGACCCGAGCAGTACTTC. Full variable domain (missing parts from reference TRBV5-1 and TRBJ2-7): KAGVTQTPRYLIKTRGQQVTLSCSPISGHRSVSWYQQTPGQGLQFLFEYFSETQRNKGNFPGRFSGRQFSNSRSEMNVSTLELGDSALYLCASSFGPEQYFGPGTRLTVT.

The chain is built from TRBV10-3 and TRBJ2-7; D is unresolved. The CDR3 runs 13 residues. The germline V gene has CDR1 ENHRY and CDR2 SYGVKD. V dropped 4 bases and J dropped 1 base, with 8 bases sitting between them. In nucleotides, the CDR3 is TGTGCCATCAGTGGGGTAGGGTCCTACGAGCAGTACTTC. Translated: CAISGVGSYEQYF.

For this clone: This CDR3 is also generated by other DNA sequences in the sample. This chain uses TRBV10-3 with TRBJ2-5; maybe TRBD2 (6 bases). Trimming removed 6 bases at V and 2 bases at J, with 10 bases between. Looked up from germline, CDR1 is ENHRY and CDR2 is SYGVKD. The CDR3 runs 13 residues. CDR3 bases: TGTGCCATCAGCGGGAGCTCACAAGAGACCCAGTACTTC. This sequence encodes CAISGSSQETQYF.

With respect to this clone: This specimen includes other DNA sequences encoding the same CDR3. The chain employs TRBV5-1 and TRBJ2-2; TRBD1 might be the D (5 bases). Trimming removed 7 bases at V and 1 base at J, with 14 bases between. The CDR3 is 15 amino acids. Germline CDR1 is SGHRS and CDR2 is YFSETQ. Written as DNA, the CDR3 is TGCGCCAGCTCCTTGGGGCGGCGGAACACCGGGGAGCTGTTTTTT. Its translation: CASSLGRRNTGELFF.

The chain links TRBV7-2 to TRBJ2-5; the D is unclear. CDR1 and CDR2 (germline): SGHTA, FQGNSA. The CDR3 sequence is 14 residues long. Trimming cost V 2 bases and J 3 bases, with 10 bases left between them. CDR3 amino acids: CASSLNPMKETQYF. CDR3 DNA sequence: TGTGCCAGCAGCTTAAACCCTATGAAAGAGACCCAGTACTTC.

The table lists this clone with a few counts. The chain is built from TRBV30 and TRBJ1-2, with D perhaps TRBD1 (5 bases). CDR1 and CDR2 from the germline V gene are GTSNPN and SVGIG (reference sequence). Trimming left V 7 bases short and J 7 bases short, with 16 bases between. There are 12 residues in the CDR3. The CDR3 DNA sequence: TGTGCCTCAGCCCCCGGGACTTTTGGCTACACCTTC. Protein sequence: CASAPGTFGYTF.

This chain joins TRBV6-1 and TRBJ2-7, with 9 bases that match TRBD2. Germline CDR1 and CDR2: MNHNS and SASEGT. V was clipped by 7 bases and J by 9 bases; unmatched bases: 10. The CDR3 length is 13 residues. The chain's CDR3 is CASTLGLALVQYF. CDR3 sequence (DNA): TGTGCCAGCACCCTAGGACTAGCGCTTGTGCAGTACTTC.

The chain recombines TRBV7-9 with TRBJ2-7; D perhaps matches TRBD1 (6 bases). This CDR3 region has 15 residues. The V gene lost 4 bases and the J gene lost 4 bases, with 17 bases spanning the gap. The germline gives CDR1 SEHNR, CDR2 FQNEAQ (reference sequence). In DNA form, the CDR3 reads TGTGCCAGCAGCTCGTCCAACAGGGTAAGTTACGAGCAGTACTTC. Encoded protein: CASSSSNRVSYEQYF. The full variable domain, rest sourced from reference TRBV7-9 and TRBJ2-7, is DTGVSQNPRHKITKRGQNVTFRCDPISEHNRLYWYRQTLGQGPEFLTYFQNEAQLEKSRLLSDRFSAERPKGSFSTLEIQRTEQGDSAMYLCASSSSNRVSYEQYFGPGTRLTVT.

The gene calls are TRBV5-4 and TRBJ1-2; TRBD1 matches at 7 bases. Germline lookup yields CDR1 SGHNT and CDR2 YYREEE (reference sequence). J lost 9 bases, V lost 0 bases, and 5 bases had no gene match. This CDR3 contains 13 residues. In DNA form, the CDR3 reads TGTGCCAGCAGCTTGGACAGGGGAACGAGCTACACCTTC. It translates to CASSLDRGTSYTF.

This clone was seen just once. The chain uses TRBV9 and TRBJ2-5, with D tentatively TRBD2 (5 bases). V was shortened by 0 bases and J by 2 bases, with 14 bases between the two germline ends. This CDR3 is 16 amino acids long. Germline V gene data show CDR1 as SGDLS and CDR2 as YYNGEE. Written as DNA, the CDR3 is TGTGCCAGCAGCGTAGCTAGCCAGGTTCCGCAAGAGACCCAGTACTTC. Its protein product is CASSVASQVPQETQYF.

This sequence joins TRBV6-5 and TRBJ2-1; D gene ambiguous. V lost 11 bases and J lost 5, with 7 bases in between. Germline V gene data show CDR1 as MNHEY and CDR2 as SVGAGI. This CDR3 has 10 residues. The CDR3 is CAVTNNEQFF. The CDR3 DNA is TGTGCCGTGACGAACAATGAGCAGTTCTTC.

In its sample, this clone was seen a few times. V usage is TRBV7-9 and J usage is TRBJ2-4; TRBD1 agrees at 9 bases. V lost 4 bases and J lost 10; bases outside the gene matches: 14. This CDR3 comprises 16 residues. Germline V gene sequence: CDR1 SEHNR, CDR2 FQNEAQ (reference sequence). CDR3 bases: TGTGCCAGCAGCTGGGACTCGGGACAGGGCAAGGGGATTCAGTACTTC. Encoded protein: CASSWDSGQGKGIQYF.

The chain joins TRBV4-3 to TRBJ2-7; 11 bases match TRBD2. The CDR3 has 16 amino acids. The V gene's germline CDR1 is LGHNA and CDR2 YSLEER. The J segment lost 3 bases and the V segment lost 1 base, leaving 5 bases of the junction unmatched. CDR3 coding DNA: TGCGCCAGCAGCCAAGGGGCTAGCGGGGGGAACTACGAGCAGTACTTC. Translation: CASSQGASGGNYEQYF.

The chain employs TRBV5-4 and TRBJ2-7; 8 nucleotides align to TRBD2. CDR1 is SGHNT, CDR2 YYREEE, per germline (reference sequence). The J segment lost 0 bases and the V segment lost 2 bases, leaving 4 bases of the junction unmatched. This CDR3 has 15 amino acids. CDR3 nucleotides: TGTGCCAGCAGCTTAGCGGGGGACCCCTCCTACGAGCAGTACTTC. It yields the protein CASSLAGDPSYEQYF.